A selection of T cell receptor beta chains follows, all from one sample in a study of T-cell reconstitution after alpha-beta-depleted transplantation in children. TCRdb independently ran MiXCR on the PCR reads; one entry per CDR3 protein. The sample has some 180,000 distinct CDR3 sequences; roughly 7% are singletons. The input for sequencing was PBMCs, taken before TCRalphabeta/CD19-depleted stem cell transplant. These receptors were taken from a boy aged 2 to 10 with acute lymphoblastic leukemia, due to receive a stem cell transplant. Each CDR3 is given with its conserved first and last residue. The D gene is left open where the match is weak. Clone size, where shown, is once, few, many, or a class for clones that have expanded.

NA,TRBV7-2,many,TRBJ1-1,CASSLGPDTEAFF,TGTGCCAGCAGCTTAGGCCCGGACACTGAAGCTTTCTTT
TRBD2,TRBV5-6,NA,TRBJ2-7,CASSSPGRWTSGPEAYEQYF,TGTGCCAGCAGCTCTCCCGGCCGGTGGACTAGCGGTCCCGAGGCCTACGAGCAGTACTTC
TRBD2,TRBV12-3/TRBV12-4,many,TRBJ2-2,CASTEWEGNTGELFF,TGTGCCAGCACCGAATGGGAGGGGAACACCGGGGAGCTGTTTTTT
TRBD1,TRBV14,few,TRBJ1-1,CASSRGPEAFF,TGTGCCAGCAGCAGGGGGCCTGAAGCTTTCTTT
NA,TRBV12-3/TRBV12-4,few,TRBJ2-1,CASSPGTDNEQFF,TGTGCCAGCAGCCCCGGGACTGACAATGAGCAGTTCTTC
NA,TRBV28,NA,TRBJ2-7,CASSYSTGGVIMIEQYF,TGTGCCAGCAGTTATTCAACGGGCGGGGTGATTATGATAGAGCAGTACTTC
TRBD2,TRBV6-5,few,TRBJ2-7,CASRLADTYEQYF,TGTGCCAGTCGACTAGCCGATACCTACGAGCAGTACTTC
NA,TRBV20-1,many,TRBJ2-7,CSAHGLDDPYYEQYF,TGCAGTGCCCACGGGTTAGACGATCCCTACTACGAGCAGTACTTC
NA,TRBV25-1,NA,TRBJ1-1,CASSAGKIRNTEAFF,TGTGCCAGCAGTGCCGGAAAAATCAGGAACACTGAAGCTTTCTTT
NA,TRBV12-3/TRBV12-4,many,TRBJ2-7,CASSSGFRNRPYEQYF,TGTGCCAGCAGTTCTGGATTTAGGAACCGTCCCTACGAGCAGTACTTC
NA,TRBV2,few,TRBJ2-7,CASRVLGREQYF,TGTGCCAGCAGGGTGCTCGGTCGGGAGCAGTACTTC
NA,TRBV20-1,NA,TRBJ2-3,CSGLPRTDTQYF,TGCAGTGGACTACCCCGCACAGATACGCAGTATTTT
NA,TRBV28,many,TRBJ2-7,CASSLRSSYEQYF,TGTGCCAGCAGTTTGAGGAGCTCCTACGAGCAGTACTTC
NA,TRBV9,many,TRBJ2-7,CASSVEEGLLTYEQYF,TGTGCCAGCAGCGTAGAGGAGGGGCTCCTAACCTACGAGCAGTACTTC
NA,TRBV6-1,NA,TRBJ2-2,CASSEYKGHTGELFF,TGTGCCAGCAGTGAATATAAGGGGCATACCGGGGAGCTGTTTTTT
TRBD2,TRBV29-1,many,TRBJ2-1,CSVASTSGSSNEQFF,TGCAGCGTCGCCTCAACTAGCGGGAGCTCCAATGAGCAGTTCTTC
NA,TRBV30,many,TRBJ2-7,CAWSLLGISSYEQYF,TGTGCCTGGAGCCTATTAGGGATTAGCTCCTACGAGCAGTACTTC
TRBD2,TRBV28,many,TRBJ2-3,CASSLTSEGSTDTQYF,TGTGCCAGCAGTCTGACTAGCGAGGGTAGCACAGATACGCAGTATTTT
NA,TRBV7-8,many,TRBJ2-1,CASSFKGYNEQFF,TGTGCCAGCAGCTTTAAGGGATACAATGAGCAGTTCTTC
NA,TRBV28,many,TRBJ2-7,CASSPPRQEQYF,TGTGCCAGCAGTCCCCCCCGACAGGAGCAGTACTTC
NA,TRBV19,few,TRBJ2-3,CASRINPITDTQYF,TGTGCCAGTAGGATTAACCCAATCACAGATACGCAGTATTTT
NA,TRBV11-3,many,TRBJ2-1,CASSLDDSRNFQWEQFF,TGTGCCAGCAGCTTAGACGACAGCCGGAATTTTCAATGGGAGCAGTTCTTC
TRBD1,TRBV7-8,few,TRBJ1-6,CASSPGQGAHSPLHF,TGTGCCAGCAGCCCAGGACAGGGGGCTCATTCACCCCTCCACTTT
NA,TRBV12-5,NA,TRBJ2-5,CASASGETQYF,TGTGCTAGTGCTTCGGGGGAGACCCAGTACTTC
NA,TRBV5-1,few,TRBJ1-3,CASSPDYRSGNTIYF,TGCGCCAGCAGCCCGGACTATAGGTCTGGAAACACCATATATTTT
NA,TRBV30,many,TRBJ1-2,CAWSAGDYGYTF,TGTGCCTGGTCCGCAGGGGACTATGGCTACACCTTC
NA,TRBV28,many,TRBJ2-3,CASSLTSTGTDTQYF,TGTGCCAGCAGTTTAACTTCCACCGGCACAGATACGCAGTATTTT
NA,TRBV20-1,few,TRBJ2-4,CSARGALAKNIQYF,TGCAGTGCTCGGGGGGCTCTAGCCAAAAACATTCAGTACTTC
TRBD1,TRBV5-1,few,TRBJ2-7,CASSLGGTGVREQYF,TGCGCCAGCAGCTTGGGCGGGACAGGGGTTCGCGAGCAGTACTTC
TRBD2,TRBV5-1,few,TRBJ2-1,CASSPGGGASSYNEQFF,TGCGCCAGCAGCCCGGGGGGTGGGGCGAGCTCCTACAATGAGCAGTTCTTC
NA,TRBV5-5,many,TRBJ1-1,CASSLQPLPMNTEAFF,TGTGCCAGCAGCTTGCAACCGCTGCCTATGAACACTGAAGCTTTCTTT
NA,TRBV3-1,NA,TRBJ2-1,CASCHPRGPGAYNEQFF,TGTGCCAGCTGCCACCCAAGGGGCCCTGGGGCATACAATGAGCAGTTCTTC
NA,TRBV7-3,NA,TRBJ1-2,CASSPSTVAGGYTF,TGTGCCAGCAGCCCGTCGACAGTGGCGGGTGGCTACACCTTC
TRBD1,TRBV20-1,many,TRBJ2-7,CSASGTEYYEQYF,TGCAGTGCCTCCGGGACAGAGTACTACGAGCAGTACTTC
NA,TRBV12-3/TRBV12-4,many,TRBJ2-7,CASSFLGRDYEQYF,TGTGCCAGCAGTTTCTTAGGACGGGACTACGAGCAGTACTTC
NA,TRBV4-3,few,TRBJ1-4,CASSQDSSVRVGEKLFF,TGCGCCAGCAGCCAAGATTCCTCTGTGAGGGTAGGAGAAAAACTGTTTTTT
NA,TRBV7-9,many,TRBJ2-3,CASSLAAGTTEDTQYF,TGTGCCAGCAGCCTCGCCGCGGGGACAACCGAAGATACGCAGTATTTT
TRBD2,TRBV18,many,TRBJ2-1,CASSPLKTSGTRSYNEQFF,TGTGCCAGCTCACCATTAAAGACTAGCGGGACCCGCTCCTACAATGAGCAGTTCTTC
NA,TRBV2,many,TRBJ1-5,CASSEEGLRRGQPQHF,TGTGCCAGCAGTGAAGAGGGACTGCGGAGGGGTCAGCCCCAGCATTTT
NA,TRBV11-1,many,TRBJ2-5,CASSKEDQEYF,TGTGCCAGCAGTAAAGAGGACCAAGAGTACTTC
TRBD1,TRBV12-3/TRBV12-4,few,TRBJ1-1,CASRPSPGQRNTEAFF,TGTGCCAGCAGGCCCTCGCCGGGACAGAGGAACACTGAAGCTTTCTTT
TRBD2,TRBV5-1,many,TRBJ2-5,CASSLYGSGGQETQYF,TGCGCCAGCAGTTTGTACGGTAGCGGGGGTCAAGAGACCCAGTACTTC
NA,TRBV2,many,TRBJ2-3,CASSRTGDQYF,TGTGCCAGCAGTCGAACGGGAGATCAGTATTTT
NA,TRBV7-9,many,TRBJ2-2,CASSPRFGELFF,TGTGCCAGCAGCCCCAGATTCGGGGAGCTGTTTTTT
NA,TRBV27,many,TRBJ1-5,CASSSGTVGSYQPQHF,TGTGCCAGCAGCTCGGGTACCGTAGGTAGTTATCAGCCCCAGCATTTT
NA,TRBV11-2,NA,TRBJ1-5,CASSLTAAHSNQPQHF,TGTGCCAGCAGCTTAACGGCGGCCCATAGCAATCAGCCCCAGCATTTT
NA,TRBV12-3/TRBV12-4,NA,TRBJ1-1,CASSWGVTEAFF,TGTGCCAGCAGTTGGGGGGTCACTGAAGCTTTCTTT
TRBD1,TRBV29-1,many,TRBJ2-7,CSVEYVGTGDSYEQYF,TGCAGCGTTGAATACGTGGGGACAGGCGACTCCTACGAGCAGTACTTC
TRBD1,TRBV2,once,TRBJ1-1,CASSDPGQGLGAFF,TGTGCCAGCAGTGATCCGGGACAGGGTCTAGGAGCTTTCTTT
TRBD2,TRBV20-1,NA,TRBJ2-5,CCASYSGTSGGLYQETQYF,TGCTGTGCTAGTTACAGCGGGACTAGCGGGGGGCTGTACCAAGAGACCCAGTACTTC
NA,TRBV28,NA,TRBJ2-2,CASSLWRGTGELFF,TGTGCCAGCAGTTTATGGAGGGGGACCGGGGAGCTGTTTTTT
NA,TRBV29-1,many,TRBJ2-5,CSVGDFLRETQYF,TGCAGCGTGGGGGACTTTCTTCGGGAGACCCAGTACTTC
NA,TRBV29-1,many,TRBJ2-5,CSSTGETQYF,TGCAGTTCAACGGGAGAGACCCAGTACTTC
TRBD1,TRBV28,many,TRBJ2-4,CASSQASGTGSDIQYF,TGTGCCAGCAGCCAAGCCTCGGGGACAGGGTCAGACATTCAGTACTTC